This T cell receptor (beta chain) was sequenced for a study of T cell responses to AZD1222 COVID-19 vaccine. Study-level points and caveats: A reported finding is that nearly half of spike-specific TCRs target unmutated variant regions. Most donors were white British and more were female, and clonal diversity was possibly underestimated.

V was pared by 4 bases and J by 1 base, with 11 bases between. The CDR3 is 15 residues long. Germline lookup yields CDR1 SGHRS and CDR2 YFSETQ. As regards this clone: The target antigen is unknown. This sequence may be a read error, since a much larger clone differs from it by one base. Other DNA sequences in the sample encode the same CDR3.

Some clones are missing from TCRdb's copy, which holds only in-frame ones; the method was immunoSEQ multiplex PCR. The table lists about 120,000 clones, more than 80% of them singletons. V gene TRBV5-1 combines with J gene TRBJ2-2; tentative D call: TRBD1 (6 bases). The material sequenced was peripheral blood, taken on day 0 of AZD1222 vaccination. The clonotype was recovered from an adult in good health. The CDR3 here is CASSPWGQNTGELFF. The CDR3 DNA reads as TGCGCCAGCAGCCCCTGGGGGCAGAACACCGGGGAGCTGTTTTTT.